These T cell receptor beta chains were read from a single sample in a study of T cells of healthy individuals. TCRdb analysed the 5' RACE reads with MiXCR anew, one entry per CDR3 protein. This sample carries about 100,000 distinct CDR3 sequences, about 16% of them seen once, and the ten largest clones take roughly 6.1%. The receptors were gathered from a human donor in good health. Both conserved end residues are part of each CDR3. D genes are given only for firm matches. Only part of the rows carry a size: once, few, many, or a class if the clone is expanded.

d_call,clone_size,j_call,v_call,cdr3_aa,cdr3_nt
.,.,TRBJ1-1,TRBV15,CATSRARTVNTEAFF,TGTGCCACCAGCAGAGCCCGGACAGTCAACACTGAAGCTTTCTTT
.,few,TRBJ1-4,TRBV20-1,CSAIPGQFTAIGEKLFF,TGCAGTGCTATCCCAGGACAGTTTACGGCAATTGGTGAAAAACTGTTTTTT
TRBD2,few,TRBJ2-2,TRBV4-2,CASSQDWSGGHTGELFF,TGTGCCAGCAGCCAAGACTGGAGCGGGGGGCACACCGGGGAGCTGTTTTTT
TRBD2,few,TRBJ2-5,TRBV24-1,CATGGGQETQYF,TGTGCCACCGGGGGGGGGCAAGAGACCCAGTACTTC
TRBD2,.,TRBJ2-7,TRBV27,CASSSASGEVSYEQYF,TGTGCCAGCAGTTCAGCTAGCGGGGAGGTCTCCTACGAGCAGTACTTC
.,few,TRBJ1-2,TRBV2,CASSVPPRLGLPNYGYTF,TGTGCCAGCAGTGTTCCCCCCCGGCTCGGCCTTCCTAACTATGGCTACACCTTC
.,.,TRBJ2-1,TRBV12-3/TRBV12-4,CASSLNRWNEQFF,TGTGCCAGCAGTTTAAACCGCTGGAATGAGCAGTTCTTC
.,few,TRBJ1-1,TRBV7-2,CASSSIVGTEAFF,TGTGCCAGCAGCTCAATAGTGGGCACTGAAGCTTTCTTT
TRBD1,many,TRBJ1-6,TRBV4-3,CASSHAPGQGGSPLHF,TGCGCCAGCAGCCATGCCCCAGGACAGGGGGGTTCACCCCTCCACTTT
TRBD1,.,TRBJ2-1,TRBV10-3,CAISTGQGLYNEQFF,TGTGCCATCAGCACCGGACAGGGGTTGTACAATGAGCAGTTCTTC
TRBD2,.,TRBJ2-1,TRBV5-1,CASRVVVAGGTYNEQFF,TGCGCCAGCAGAGTTGTGGTAGCGGGGGGAACCTACAATGAGCAGTTCTTC
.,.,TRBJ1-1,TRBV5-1,CASSLFVKNTEAFF,TGCGCCAGCAGCTTGTTCGTTAAGAACACTGAAGCTTTCTTT
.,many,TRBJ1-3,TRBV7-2,CASSLVRWSGGNTIYF,TGTGCCAGCAGCTTAGTAAGATGGTCTGGTGGAAACACCATATATTTT
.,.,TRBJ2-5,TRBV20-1,CSARNPSQETQYF,TGCAGTGCTAGAAACCCCTCCCAAGAGACCCAGTACTTC
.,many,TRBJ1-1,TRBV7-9,CASTPRVQVNTEAFF,TGTGCCAGCACCCCCCGAGTGCAGGTAAACACTGAAGCTTTCTTT
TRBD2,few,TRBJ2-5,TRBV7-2,CASSGGVQETQYF,TGTGCCAGCAGCGGGGGGGTCCAAGAGACCCAGTACTTC
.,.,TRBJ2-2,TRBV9,CASSVAGFGELFF,TGTGCCAGCAGCGTAGCGGGATTCGGGGAGCTGTTTTTT
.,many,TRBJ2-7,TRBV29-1,CSVGAIYEQYF,TGCAGCGTTGGGGCGATCTACGAGCAGTACTTC
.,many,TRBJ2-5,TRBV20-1,CVCRGGSKETQYF,TGCGTTTGTAGGGGGGGTTCTAAAGAGACCCAGTACTTC
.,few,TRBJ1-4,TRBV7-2,CASSATNEKLFF,TGTGCCAGCAGCGCGACTAATGAAAAACTGTTTTTT
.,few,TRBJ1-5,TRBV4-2,CASSHRDTGQPQHF,TGTGCCAGCAGTCACCGGGACACAGGGCAGCCCCAGCATTTT
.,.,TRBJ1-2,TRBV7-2,CASSSNGGREDGYTF,TGTGCCAGCAGCTCCAACGGGGGGCGCGAGGATGGCTACACCTTC